Listed here are 25 T cell receptor beta chains from one sample, sequenced in a study of blood T cell repertoires in COVID-19 (dated by TCRdb to the early 2020s). Library creation used the immunoSEQ multiplex PCR assay. Here the immuneACCESS table is served through TCRdb, limited to in-frame sequences with V and J called. Missing clones are a known gap in these copies; in checked studies unresolved V genes cover under half, and the rest lacks a known reason. The sample yields about 210,000 clones; approximately 78% were counted once. The ten largest clones capture about 9.3% of the sample. The sequenced material came from PBMCs or T cells enriched from blood (not recorded which). Receptor source: a man aged 40-49 years who had recovered from COVID-19.

This clone appeared a few times. The chain recombines TRBV30 with TRBJ1-4; TRBD1 aligns across 9 bases. CDR1 GTSNPN and CDR2 SVGIG come from the germline V gene (reference sequence). CDR3 length: 13 residues. CDR3: CARSRDRDEKLFF. CDR3 in DNA: TGTGCTCGGAGCCGGGACAGGGACGAAAAACTGTTTTTT.

The chain is built from TRBV11-2 and TRBJ1-1, with no clear D. Trimming took off 4 bases at V and 1 base at J, with 22 bases between the two ends. This CDR3 is built from 18 residues. The germline V gene has CDR1 SGHAT and CDR2 FQNNGV. The CDR3 DNA is TGTGCCAGCAGCTCCGCTACCCCCGCGGGGAAATGGAACACTGAAGCTTTCTTT. This encodes CASSSATPAGKWNTEAFF.

The V and J genes are TRBV25-1 and TRBJ1-4; TRBD1 matches at 7 bases. CDR3 size: 14 residues. Germline CDR1 reads MGHDK; CDR2 reads SYGVNS. The V gene end was trimmed by 2 bases and the J gene end by 8 bases; junction bases not matched to a gene: 5. CDR3 region: CASSEGAGGEKLFF. CDR3 coding DNA: TGTGCCAGCAGTGAAGGGGCAGGGGGAGAAAAACTGTTTTTT.

The chain combines TRBV18 with TRBJ1-1; 11 nucleotides agree with TRBD1. With 5 bases clipped from V and 5 bases from J, the junction kept 4 bases outside the gene matches. The CDR3 totals 14 residues. CDR1 and CDR2 (germline): KGHSH, LQKENI. Here the CDR3 reads CASSWGQGETEAFF. The CDR3 coding sequence is TGTGCCAGCTCATGGGGACAGGGGGAAACTGAAGCTTTCTTT.

The rearrangement links TRBV5-1 to TRBJ1-3; a weak D match, TRBD1 (6 bases). Trimming left V 5 bases short and J 8 bases short, with 17 bases between. The CDR3 consists of 14 residues. Per the germline V gene, CDR1 is SGHRS and CDR2 is YFSETQ. CDR3 bases: TGCGCCAGCAGTTTCGGGACAAACGGGGACACCATATATTTT. It is translated as CASSFGTNGDTIYF. Combining the CDR3 with reference TRBV5-1 and TRBJ1-3 gives the whole variable domain KAGVTQTPRYLIKTRGQQVTLSCSPISGHRSVSWYQQTPGQGLQFLFEYFSETQRNKGNFPGRFSGRQFSNSRSEMNVSTLELGDSALYLCASSFGTNGDTIYFGEGSWLTVV.

This CDR3 is CAISEVGTGGGAFF. The DNA of the CDR3 is TGTGCCATCAGTGAGGTCGGAACGGGGGGAGGAGCTTTCTTT. The V call is TRBV10-3, the J call TRBJ1-1, with D possibly being TRBD1 (5 bases). In germline, CDR1 is ENHRY, CDR2 SYGVKD. V lost 2 bases and J lost 10, with 17 bases in between. The CDR3 is made up of 14 amino acids.

J is TRBJ2-1 and V is TRBV24-1; possible D gene TRBD1, 5 bases. Trimming took 5 bases from V and 6 from J, leaving 16 bases between them. The CDR3 consists of 15 residues. Germline-derived CDR1 and CDR2 are KGHDR and SFDVKD. Written as DNA, the CDR3 is TGTGCCACCAGTGGGGGCGCAGCGACGCCCAATGAGCAGTTCTTC. Its protein is CATSGGAATPNEQFF.

The rearrangement joins TRBV6-6 to TRBJ2-1; 8 bases are a match to TRBD2. The CDR3 runs to 13 residues. Germline assignment: CDR1 MNHNY and CDR2 SVGAGI (reference sequence). Trimming removed 0 bases from V and 15 bases from J; junction bases left unmatched: 7. CDR3 coding DNA: TGTGCCAGCAGTTACTCGGGACTAGAAAGTCGGTTCTTC. It encodes CASSYSGLESRFF.

The chain combines TRBV5-1 with TRBJ1-2; TRBD1 is a possible D gene (6 bases). This CDR3 contains 14 residues. Germline CDR1 is SGHRS and CDR2 is YFSETQ. Trimming left V 0 bases short and J 8 bases short, with 14 bases between. This CDR3 reads CASSLGAGGRGYTF. In DNA, the CDR3 is TGCGCCAGCAGCTTGGGGGCGGGGGGGCGAGGCTACACCTTC. The full variable domain, completed using reference TRBV5-1 and TRBJ1-2, is KAGVTQTPRYLIKTRGQQVTLSCSPISGHRSVSWYQQTPGQGLQFLFEYFSETQRNKGNFPGRFSGRQFSNSRSEMNVSTLELGDSALYLCASSLGAGGRGYTFGSGTRLTVV.

The chain recombines TRBV5-1 with TRBJ2-2, with 7 bases fitting TRBD2. The trim removed 0 bases at V and 6 bases at J, leaving 8 bases unmatched. This CDR3 is built from 16 residues. Germline values: CDR1 SGHRS, CDR2 YFSETQ. In DNA, the CDR3 is TGCGCCAGCAGCTTGGGACTAGCACCTAGGGCCGGGGAGCTGTTTTTT. Its protein product is CASSLGLAPRAGELFF.

The chain recombines TRBV3-1 (or the pseudogene TRBV3-2) with TRBJ1-2; no clear D. Germline loops: CDR1 LGHDT, CDR2 YNNKEL (reference sequence). Trimming pared 5 bases from V and 8 bases from J, leaving 12 bases between. This CDR3 comprises 12 residues. The CDR3 region is CASSGRPGGYTF. The CDR3 DNA is TGTGCCAGCAGCGGAAGACCAGGAGGCTACACCTTC.

The V and J genes are TRBV19 and TRBJ1-1; perhaps TRBD1 as D (5 bases). This CDR3 is built from 16 residues. CDR1 is LNHDA and CDR2 is SQIVND in the germline V gene (reference sequence). Trimming stripped 6 bases from V and 5 bases from J, with 22 bases between. As DNA, the CDR3 is TGTGCCAGTAGCCTGACTCTTGGTGCCGGGGGGACTGAAGCTTTCTTT. Amino acid sequence: CASSLTLGAGGTEAFF.

Only one count was recorded for this clone. The J gene is TRBJ2-2, the V gene TRBV7-3; a weak D match, TRBD2 (6 bases). Germline assignment: CDR1 SGHTA and CDR2 FQGTGA. This CDR3 spans 16 amino acids. V lost 4 bases and J 0 bases, leaving 12 bases between the germline ends. The CDR3 spells CASSSNGGSNTGELFF. CDR3 nucleotide sequence: TGTGCCAGCAGCTCTAATGGGGGGTCGAACACCGGGGAGCTGTTTTTT.

The chain combines TRBV15 with TRBJ2-7; tentatively, D is TRBD1 (5 bases). The CDR3 runs to 15 residues. Germline CDR1 LNHNV, CDR2 YYDKDF (reference sequence). Trimming shortened V by 1 base and J by 2 bases, and 12 bases separated the two germline ends. The CDR3 loop is CATSRVGRVTYEQYF. CDR3 DNA sequence: TGTGCCACCAGCAGAGTAGGCAGGGTCACCTACGAGCAGTACTTC.

The genes are TRBV6-5 and TRBJ1-2; D is perhaps TRBD1 (5 bases). Germline CDR1 MNHEY, CDR2 SVGAGI. Trimming pared 7 bases from V and 1 base from J, leaving 16 bases between. This CDR3 region has 15 residues. The CDR3 loop reads CASNGGTRSNYGYTF. The CDR3 region has the DNA TGTGCCAGCAATGGGGGGACTCGGAGTAACTATGGCTACACCTTC.

The chain combines TRBV4-1 with TRBJ2-7; 10 nucleotides align to TRBD1. The V gene end was trimmed by 1 base and the J gene end by 6 bases; junction bases not matched to a gene: 9. The CDR3 covers 16 residues. Germline loops: CDR1 MGHRA, CDR2 YSYEKL. The CDR3 loop reads CASSQGTLGQGREQYF. The CDR3 region has the DNA TGCGCCAGCAGCCAAGGTACATTGGGACAGGGGCGCGAGCAGTACTTC.

The chain recombines TRBV29-1 with TRBJ1-1; 11 positions agree with TRBD1. V gave up 7 bases and J gave up 0 bases; unmatched junction bases: 7. The germline gives CDR1 SQVTM, CDR2 ANQGSEA. CDR3 length equals 15 residues. CDR3 region: CSAPGQGGLNTEAFF. In DNA form, the CDR3 reads TGCAGCGCTCCGGGACAGGGGGGCTTGAACACTGAAGCTTTCTTT.

This clone was seen a handful of times. J is TRBJ2-2 and V is TRBV29-1; TRBD1 aligns across 8 bases. Losses at the gene ends were 3 bases for V and 6 bases for J; bases not matched to a gene: 9. Germline V gene data show CDR1 as SQVTM and CDR2 as ANQGSEA. The CDR3 runs 15 residues. The CDR3 loop reads CSVEGWTGRPGELFF. As DNA, the CDR3 is TGCAGCGTTGAGGGGTGGACAGGGCGCCCCGGGGAGCTGTTTTTT.

The gene calls are TRBV12-3 or TRBV12-4 and TRBJ1-5; D not certain. The CDR3 totals 13 residues. Trimming left V 2 bases short and J 5 bases short, with 7 bases between. The CDR3 DNA is TGTGCCAGCAGTTTAAATCGGGATCAGCCCCAGCATTTT. The encoded protein is CASSLNRDQPQHF.

This clone occurred once. The J gene is TRBJ2-1, the V gene TRBV24-1; 8 bases agree with TRBD2. The CDR3 is 17 residues long. Germline CDR1 is KGHDR and CDR2 is SFDVKD. V lost 3 bases to trimming and J lost 2 bases; unmatched junction nucleotides: 8. The CDR3 sequence is CATSDPGSGIPYNEQFF. In DNA form, the CDR3 reads TGTGCCACCAGTGATCCCGGTAGCGGGATCCCCTACAATGAGCAGTTCTTC.

This chain joins TRBV30 and TRBJ1-3; D is ambiguous. CDR3 size: 15 residues. CDR1 and CDR2 from the germline V gene are GTSNPN and SVGIG (reference sequence). V was clipped by 0 bases and J by 2 bases, with 11 bases between them. In DNA form, the CDR3 reads TGTGCCTGGAGTGTAGCGGTGGGAACTGGAAACACCATATATTTT. Translation: CAWSVAVGTGNTIYF.

This clone was recorded a few times. CDR3 loop: CASSVTGTQGTEAFF. CDR3 nucleotides: TGTGCCAGCAGCGTGACAGGGACCCAGGGTACTGAAGCTTTCTTT. V usage is TRBV9 and J usage is TRBJ1-1, with TRBD1 matching over 7 bases. V gave up 2 bases and J gave up 5 bases; unmatched junction bases: 9. The CDR3 has 15 amino acids. Germline values: CDR1 SGDLS, CDR2 YYNGEE. The full variable domain, rest sourced from reference TRBV9 and TRBJ1-1, is DSGVTQTPKHLITATGQRVTLRCSPRSGDLSVYWYQQSLDQGLQFLIQYYNGEERAKGNILERFSAQQFPDLHSELNLSSLELGDSALYFCASSVTGTQGTEAFFGQGTRLTVV.

The V and J genes are TRBV12-3 or TRBV12-4 and TRBJ2-1; D perhaps matches TRBD2 (7 bases). V lost 8 bases and J 4 bases, leaving 12 bases between the germline ends. The CDR3 loop spans 13 amino acids. The DNA for the CDR3 is TGTGCCAGCGCCGGGGGGACATACAATGAGCAGTTCTTC. Protein product: CASAGGTYNEQFF.

The chain joins TRBV30 to TRBJ1-1, with 7 bases identical to TRBD1. The CDR3 extends over 14 amino acids. J gave up 5 bases and V 1 base, and 7 bases lay outside the gene matches. From germline, CDR1 is GTSNPN and CDR2 SVGIG (reference sequence). The CDR3 coding sequence is TGTGCCTGGAGTGAGGGGGCAGGTGGGACTGAAGCTTTCTTT. This sequence encodes CAWSEGAGGTEAFF.

CDR3 bases: TGTGCCAGCACCACAAAAGCGGACAGACAAGAGACCCAGTACTTC. The encoded protein is CASTTKADRQETQYF. The chain joins TRBV5-4 to TRBJ2-5; a weak D match, TRBD1 (6 bases). Trimming pared 6 bases from V and 2 bases from J, leaving 17 bases between. This CDR3 contains 15 residues. The germline V gene encodes CDR1 SGHNT and CDR2 YYREEE (reference sequence).